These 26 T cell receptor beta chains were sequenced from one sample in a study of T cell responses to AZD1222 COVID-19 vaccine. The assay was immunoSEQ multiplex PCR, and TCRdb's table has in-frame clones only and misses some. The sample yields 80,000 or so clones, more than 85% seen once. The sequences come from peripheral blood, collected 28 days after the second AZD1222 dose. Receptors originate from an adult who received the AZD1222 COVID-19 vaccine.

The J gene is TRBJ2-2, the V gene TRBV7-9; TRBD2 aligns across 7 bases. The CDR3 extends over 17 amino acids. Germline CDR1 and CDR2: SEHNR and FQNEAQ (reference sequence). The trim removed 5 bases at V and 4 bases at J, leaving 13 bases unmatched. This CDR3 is CASSPRGTIGGTGELFF. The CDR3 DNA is TGTGCCAGCAGCCCAAGAGGGACTATCGGTGGCACCGGGGAGCTGTTTTTT.

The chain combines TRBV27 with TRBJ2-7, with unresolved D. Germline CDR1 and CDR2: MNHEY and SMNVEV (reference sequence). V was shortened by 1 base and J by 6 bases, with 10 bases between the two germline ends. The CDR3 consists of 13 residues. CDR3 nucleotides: TGTGCCAGCAGTTTATTCCCAGGCCTCGAGCAGTACTTC. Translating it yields CASSLFPGLEQYF.

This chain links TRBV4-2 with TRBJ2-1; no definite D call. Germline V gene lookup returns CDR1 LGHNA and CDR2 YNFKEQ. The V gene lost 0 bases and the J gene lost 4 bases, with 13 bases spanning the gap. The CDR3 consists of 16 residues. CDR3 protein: CASSQDGRWAYNEQFF. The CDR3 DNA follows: TGTGCCAGCAGCCAAGATGGCCGTTGGGCTTACAATGAGCAGTTCTTC.

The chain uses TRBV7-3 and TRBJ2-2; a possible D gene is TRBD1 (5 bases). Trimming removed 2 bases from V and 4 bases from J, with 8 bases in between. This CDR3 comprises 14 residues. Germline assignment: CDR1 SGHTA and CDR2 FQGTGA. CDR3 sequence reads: CASSLRQGTGELFF. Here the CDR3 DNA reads TGTGCCAGCAGCTTACGGCAGGGCACCGGGGAGCTGTTTTTT.

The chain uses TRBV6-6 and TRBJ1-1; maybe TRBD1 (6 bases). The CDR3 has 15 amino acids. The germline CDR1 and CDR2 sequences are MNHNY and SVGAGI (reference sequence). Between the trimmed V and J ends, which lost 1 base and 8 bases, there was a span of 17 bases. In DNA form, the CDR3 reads TGTGCCAGCAGTTACTATCCGGGGGCAGGAGCCGAAGCTTTCTTT. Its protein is CASSYYPGAGAEAFF.

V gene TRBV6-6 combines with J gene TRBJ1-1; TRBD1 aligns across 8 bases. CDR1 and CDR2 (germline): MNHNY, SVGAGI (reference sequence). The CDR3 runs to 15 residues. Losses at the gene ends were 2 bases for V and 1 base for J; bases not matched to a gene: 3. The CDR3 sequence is CASSYTGQANTEAFF. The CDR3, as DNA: TGTGCCAGCAGTTACACGGGACAGGCGAACACTGAAGCTTTCTTT.

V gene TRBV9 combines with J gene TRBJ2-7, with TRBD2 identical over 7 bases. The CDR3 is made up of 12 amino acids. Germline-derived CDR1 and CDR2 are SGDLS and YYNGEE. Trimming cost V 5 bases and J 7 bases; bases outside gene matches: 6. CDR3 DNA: TGTGCCAGCAGTAGCGGGTCCGGGGAGCAGTACTTC. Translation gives CASSSGSGEQYF.

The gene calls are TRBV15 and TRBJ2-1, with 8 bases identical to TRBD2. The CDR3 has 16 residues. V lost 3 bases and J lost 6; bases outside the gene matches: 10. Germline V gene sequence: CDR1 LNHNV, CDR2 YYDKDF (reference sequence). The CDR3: CATSSLREGRGNEQFF. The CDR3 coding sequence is TGTGCCACCAGCAGTCTCCGGGAGGGGAGGGGCAATGAGCAGTTCTTC.

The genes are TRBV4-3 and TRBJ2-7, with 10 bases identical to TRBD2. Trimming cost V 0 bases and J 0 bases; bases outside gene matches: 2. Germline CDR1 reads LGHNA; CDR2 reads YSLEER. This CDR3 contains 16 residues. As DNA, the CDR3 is TGCGCCAGCAGCCAAGATAGCGGGAGGTTCTCCTACGAGCAGTACTTC. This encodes CASSQDSGRFSYEQYF.

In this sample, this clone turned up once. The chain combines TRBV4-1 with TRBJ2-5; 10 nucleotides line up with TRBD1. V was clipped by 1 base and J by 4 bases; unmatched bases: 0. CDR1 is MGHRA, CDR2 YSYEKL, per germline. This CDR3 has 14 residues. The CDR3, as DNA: TGCGCCAGCAGCCAAGGACAGGGGGCAGAGACCCAGTACTTC. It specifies CASSQGQGAETQYF.

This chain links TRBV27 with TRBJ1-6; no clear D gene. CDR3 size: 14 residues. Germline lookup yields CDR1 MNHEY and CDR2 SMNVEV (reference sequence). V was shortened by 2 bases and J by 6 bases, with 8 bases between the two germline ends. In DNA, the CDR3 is TGTGCCAGCAGTTTAAGGATCCTTAATTCACCCCTCCACTTT. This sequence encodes CASSLRILNSPLHF.

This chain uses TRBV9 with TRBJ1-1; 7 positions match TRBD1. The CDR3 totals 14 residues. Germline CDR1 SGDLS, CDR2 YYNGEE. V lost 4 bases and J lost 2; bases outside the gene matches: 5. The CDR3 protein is CASSPRQGNTEAFF. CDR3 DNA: TGTGCCAGCAGCCCCCGACAGGGAAACACTGAAGCTTTCTTT. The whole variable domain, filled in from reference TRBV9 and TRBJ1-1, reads DSGVTQTPKHLITATGQRVTLRCSPRSGDLSVYWYQQSLDQGLQFLIQYYNGEERAKGNILERFSAQQFPDLHSELNLSSLELGDSALYFCASSPRQGNTEAFFGQGTRLTVV.

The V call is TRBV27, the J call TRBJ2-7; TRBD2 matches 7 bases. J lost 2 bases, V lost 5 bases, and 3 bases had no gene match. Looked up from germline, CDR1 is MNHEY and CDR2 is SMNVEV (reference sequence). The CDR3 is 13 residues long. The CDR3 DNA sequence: TGTGCCAGCAGTAGCCGGGGGGCCTACGAGCAGTACTTC. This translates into CASSSRGAYEQYF.

The chain's CDR3 is CSAGGGNQPQHF. As DNA, the CDR3 is TGCAGTGCTGGTGGGGGGAATCAGCCCCAGCATTTT. The chain joins TRBV20-1 to TRBJ1-5, with D possibly being TRBD1 (5 bases). CDR3 length equals 12 residues. Per germline, CDR1 DFQATT and CDR2 SNEGSKA (reference sequence). The germline V and J ends were trimmed by 5 bases and 4 bases, with 9 bases remaining between them.

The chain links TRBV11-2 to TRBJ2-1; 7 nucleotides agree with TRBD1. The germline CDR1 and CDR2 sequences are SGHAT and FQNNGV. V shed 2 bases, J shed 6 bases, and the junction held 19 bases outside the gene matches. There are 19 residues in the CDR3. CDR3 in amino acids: CASSLSPTGLRSTANEQFF. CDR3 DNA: TGTGCCAGCAGCTTAAGCCCGACAGGGTTAAGATCTACGGCCAATGAGCAGTTCTTC. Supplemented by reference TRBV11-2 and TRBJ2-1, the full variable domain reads EAGVAQSPRYKIIEKRQSVAFWCNPISGHATLYWYQQILGQGPKLLIQFQNNGVVDDSQLPKDRFSAERLKGVDSTLKIQPAKLEDSAVYLCASSLSPTGLRSTANEQFFGPGTRLTVL.

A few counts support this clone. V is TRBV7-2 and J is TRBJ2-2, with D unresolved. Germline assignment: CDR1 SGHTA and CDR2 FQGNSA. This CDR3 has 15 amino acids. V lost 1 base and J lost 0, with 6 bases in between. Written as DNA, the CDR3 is TGTGCCAGCAGCTTAGACACCTCGAACACCGGGGAGCTGTTTTTT. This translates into CASSLDTSNTGELFF.

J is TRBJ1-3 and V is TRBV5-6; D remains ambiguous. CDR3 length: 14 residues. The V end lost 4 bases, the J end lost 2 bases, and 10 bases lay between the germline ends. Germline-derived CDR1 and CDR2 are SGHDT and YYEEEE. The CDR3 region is CASSQTRTGNTIYF. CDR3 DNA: TGTGCCAGCAGCCAAACTCGGACTGGAAACACCATATATTTT.

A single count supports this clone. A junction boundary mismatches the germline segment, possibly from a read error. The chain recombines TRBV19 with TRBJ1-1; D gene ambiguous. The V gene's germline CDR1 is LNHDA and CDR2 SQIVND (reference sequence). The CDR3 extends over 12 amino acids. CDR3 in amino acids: CASNREPTEAFF. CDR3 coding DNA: TGTGCGAGTAACCGGGAGCCCACTGAAGCTTTCTTT.

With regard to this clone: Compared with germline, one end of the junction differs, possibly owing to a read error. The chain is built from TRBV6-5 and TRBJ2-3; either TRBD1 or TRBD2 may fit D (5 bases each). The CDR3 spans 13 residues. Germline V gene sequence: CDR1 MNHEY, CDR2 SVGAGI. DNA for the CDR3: TGTGCCGGCAGTCCCTGGGGGACAGATACGCAGTATTTT. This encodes CAGSPWGTDTQYF.

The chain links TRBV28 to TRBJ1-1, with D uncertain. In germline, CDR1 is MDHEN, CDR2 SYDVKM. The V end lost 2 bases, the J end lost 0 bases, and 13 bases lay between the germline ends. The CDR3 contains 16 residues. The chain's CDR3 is CASSLRPGLMNTEAFF. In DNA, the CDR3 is TGTGCCAGCAGTTTACGGCCAGGCCTCATGAACACTGAAGCTTTCTTT. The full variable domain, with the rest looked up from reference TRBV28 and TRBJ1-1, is DVKVTQSSRYLVKRTGEKVFLECVQDMDHENMFWYRQDPGLGLRLIYFSYDVKMKEKGDIPEGYSVSREKKERFSLILESASTNQTSMYLCASSLRPGLMNTEAFFGQGTRLTVV.

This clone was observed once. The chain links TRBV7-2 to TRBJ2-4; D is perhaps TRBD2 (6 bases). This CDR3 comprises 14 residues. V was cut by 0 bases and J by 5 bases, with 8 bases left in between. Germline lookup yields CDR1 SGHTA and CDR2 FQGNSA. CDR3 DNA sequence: TGTGCCAGCAGCTTAGCAGTAGCGGAAAACATTCAGTACTTC. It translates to CASSLAVAENIQYF.

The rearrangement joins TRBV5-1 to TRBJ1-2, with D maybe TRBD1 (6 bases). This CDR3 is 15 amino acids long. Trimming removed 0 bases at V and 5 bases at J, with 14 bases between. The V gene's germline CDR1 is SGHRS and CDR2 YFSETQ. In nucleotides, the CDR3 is TGCGCCAGCAGCTTGGACGGGACAAGGTCATATGGCTACACCTTC. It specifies CASSLDGTRSYGYTF. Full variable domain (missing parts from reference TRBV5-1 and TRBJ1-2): KAGVTQTPRYLIKTRGQQVTLSCSPISGHRSVSWYQQTPGQGLQFLFEYFSETQRNKGNFPGRFSGRQFSNSRSEMNVSTLELGDSALYLCASSLDGTRSYGYTFGSGTRLTVV.

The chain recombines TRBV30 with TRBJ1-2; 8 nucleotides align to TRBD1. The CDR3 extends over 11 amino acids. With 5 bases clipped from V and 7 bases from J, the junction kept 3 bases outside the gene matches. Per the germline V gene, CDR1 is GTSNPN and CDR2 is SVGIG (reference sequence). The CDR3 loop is CAWGQGPGYTF. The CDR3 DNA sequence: TGTGCCTGGGGACAGGGCCCTGGCTACACCTTC.

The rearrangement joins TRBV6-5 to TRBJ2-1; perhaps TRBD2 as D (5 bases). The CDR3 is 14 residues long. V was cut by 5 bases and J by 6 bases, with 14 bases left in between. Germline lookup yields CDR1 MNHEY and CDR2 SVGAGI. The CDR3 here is CASSLIRGSNEQFF. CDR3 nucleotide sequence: TGTGCCAGCAGTCTAATACGGGGATCCAATGAGCAGTTCTTC.

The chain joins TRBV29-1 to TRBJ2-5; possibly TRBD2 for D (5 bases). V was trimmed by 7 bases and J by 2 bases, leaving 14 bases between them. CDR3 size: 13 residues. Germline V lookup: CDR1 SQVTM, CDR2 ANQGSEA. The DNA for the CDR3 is TGCAGCGCCCCGAGGGAATCTCAAGAGACCCAGTACTTC. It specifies CSAPRESQETQYF.

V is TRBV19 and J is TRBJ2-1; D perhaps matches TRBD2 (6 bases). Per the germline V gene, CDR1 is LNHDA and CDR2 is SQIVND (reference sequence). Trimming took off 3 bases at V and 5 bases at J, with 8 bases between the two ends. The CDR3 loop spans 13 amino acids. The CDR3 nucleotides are TGTGCCAGTAGTATTTGGGGGGACAATGAGCAGTTCTTC. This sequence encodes CASSIWGDNEQFF.